A selection of T cell receptor beta chains follows, all from one sample in a study of Graves' ophthalmopathy and Graves' hyperthyroidism. MiXCR, applied by TCRdb to the multiplex PCR reads, yields one record per CDR3 protein. The sample consists of 500,000 to 600,000 distinct CDR3 sequences, under 40% of them appearing once. Sequencing was done on a sample of peripheral blood or thyroid tissue (not recorded which). Source of these receptors: an adult man with Graves' hyperthyroidism. Both conserved end residues are part of each CDR3. The D gene is left open where the match is weak. Only part of the rows carry a size: once, few, many, or a class if the clone is expanded.

size	J	V	D	DNA	CDR3
many	TRBJ1-1	TRBV19	-	TGTGCCAGTAGTAACCCCATGCGGGACACTGAAGCTTTCTTT	CASSNPMRDTEAFF
few	TRBJ2-5	TRBV7-2	TRBD2	TGTGCCAGCAGCCGTAAGGCCGGGAGGGGGGAGACCCAGTACTTC	CASSRKAGRGETQYF
few	TRBJ2-2	TRBV20-1	TRBD2	TGCAGTGCTAGCGCGGGAGGGGCATCCTACGCGAACACCGGGGAGCTGTTTTTT	CSASAGGASYANTGELFF
many	TRBJ1-2	TRBV4-1	TRBD1	TGCGCCAGCAGCCCACCTATTGGGGCAGGGGGGATGGGCGGCTACACCTTC	CASSPPIGAGGMGGYTF
few	TRBJ2-2	TRBV7-9	-	TGTGCCAGCAGCCAAGATATTTCTGCCGAGATCCATTCTCCGAACACCGGGGAGCTGTTTTTT	CASSQDISAEIHSPNTGELFF
-	TRBJ2-2	TRBV10-2	-	TGCGCCAGCAGGACTCCGCTGGGGACCGGGGAGCTGTTTTTT	CASRTPLGTGELFF
many	TRBJ1-2	TRBV4-1	-	TGCGCCAGCAGCCATGTTTTAGGGCCTACTAACTATGGCTACACCTTC	CASSHVLGPTNYGYTF
many	TRBJ2-5	TRBV7-8	TRBD1	TGTGCCAGCAGCTTCCCAAGGGGGCAGGAGACCCAGTACTTC	CASSFPRGQETQYF
many	TRBJ2-5	TRBV7-2	-	TGTGCCAGCAGCGTTGACAGGTACCAAGAGACCCAGTACTTC	CASSVDRYQETQYF
-	TRBJ2-7	TRBV6-5	-	TGTGCCAGCAGTCACCCCTACACGCCTGGGGAGCAGTACTTC	CASSHPYTPGEQYF
-	TRBJ2-5	TRBV7-9	-	TGTGCCAGCAGTTTATTCAGGGGACAAGAGACCCAGTACTTC	CASSLFRGQETQYF
few	TRBJ1-1	TRBV7-2	-	TGTGCCAGCAGCTTAATAGTCGGGACCACTGAAGCTTTCTTT	CASSLIVGTTEAFF
few	TRBJ2-3	TRBV25-1	-	TGTGCCAGCAGTGAAAGGGAAGAGAGACAGACTACCTCCGCAGATACGCAGTATTTT	CASSEREERQTTSADTQYF
-	TRBJ2-5	TRBV10-2	-	TGCGCCAGCAGTGTTCCGAGGGAGCTTGGAGAGACCCAGTACTTC	CASSVPRELGETQYF
many	TRBJ2-5	TRBV11-2	-	TGTGCCAGCAGCAGCTATGCACAAGAGACCCAGTACTTC	CASSSYAQETQYF
-	TRBJ2-5	TRBV7-9	-	TGTGCCAGCAGCTTAGGCCCCTCGGTGGAGACCCAGTACTTC	CASSLGPSVETQYF
-	TRBJ1-5	TRBV6-1	-	TGTGCCAGCAGTGAGCGCGGGGAGGGGGGTTGGGGGTTTATTCAGCATTTT	CASSERGEGGWGFIQHF
-	TRBJ1-3	TRBV7-9	-	TGTGCCAGCAGGCTCGGGACCTCTGGAAACACCATATATTTT	CASRLGTSGNTIYF
-	TRBJ1-6	TRBV2	TRBD1	TGTGCCAGCAGCCGGACAGGGGAGAATTCACCCCTCCACTTT	CASSRTGENSPLHF
many	TRBJ1-4	TRBV15	TRBD1	TGTGCCACCAGTACCGGGACAGGGCTTGAAAAACTGTTTTTT	CATSTGTGLEKLFF
-	TRBJ2-7	TRBV2	TRBD1	TGTGCCAGCAGTTTCCTCGGGACAGTCCCGACTGGGCAGTACTTC	CASSFLGTVPTGQYF
-	TRBJ2-7	TRBV5-4	TRBD2	TGTGCCAGCAGCGGTGGTAGCGGGTCCTACGAGCAGTACTTC	CASSGGSGSYEQYF
once	TRBJ2-1	TRBV9	TRBD1	TGTGCCAGCAGCGTAGGCGGGACAGGGCTCAATGAGCAGTTCTTC	CASSVGGTGLNEQFF
-	TRBJ1-4	TRBV3-1	-	TGTGCCAGCAGCCAAGACACATACCCTAATGAAAAACTGTTTTTT	CASSQDTYPNEKLFF
-	TRBJ1-5	TRBV15	-	TGTGCCACCAGCAGAGATCGCCTCGGACAGAATAGCAATCAGCCCCAGCATTTT	CATSRDRLGQNSNQPQHF
many	TRBJ2-2	TRBV9	-	TGTGCCAGCAGCGTGGAGGGGGCCTGGGTCGGGGAGCTGTTTTTT	CASSVEGAWVGELFF
many	TRBJ1-1	TRBV11-3	-	TGTGCCAGCAGCTTACTACAGAGGACTGAAGCTTTCTTT	CASSLLQRTEAFF
-	TRBJ2-5	TRBV7-3	TRBD2	TGTGCCAACAGCTCGACTAGCGGGGGAGTAGAGACCCAGTACTTC	CANSSTSGGVETQYF
many	TRBJ2-2	TRBV7-2	TRBD1	TGTGCCAGCAGCTTCGGACAGGGTAACACCGGGGAGCTGTTTTTT	CASSFGQGNTGELFF
many	TRBJ1-5	TRBV6-5	-	TGTGCCAGCAGTCAGGGGAGGCAGCCCCAGCATTTT	CASSQGRQPQHF
many	TRBJ2-6	TRBV5-8	-	TGTGCCAGCAGCTTGGAACCAGGGGGGGTTGGGGCCAACGTCCTGACTTTC	CASSLEPGGVGANVLTF
many	TRBJ2-7	TRBV11-3	TRBD1	TGTGCCAGCAGCTTCGACAGGGACAGGGAGCAGTACTTC	CASSFDRDREQYF
-	TRBJ1-2	TRBV19	-	TGTGCCACCGAACAGTCTATGACCGGCTACACCTTC	CATEQSMTGYTF
many	TRBJ2-2	TRBV12-3/TRBV12-4	-	TGTGCCAGCAGTTCGGAGACAGCGAACACCGGGGAGCTGTTTTTT	CASSSETANTGELFF
-	TRBJ2-5	TRBV12-3/TRBV12-4	TRBD1	TGTGCCAGCAGTGAATTTAGGACAGGCCACCAAGAGACCCAGTACTTC	CASSEFRTGHQETQYF
-	TRBJ1-2	TRBV14	-	TGTGCCAGCAGCTTCTACAGGACACCCAACTATGGCTACACCTTC	CASSFYRTPNYGYTF
-	TRBJ1-1	TRBV29-1	TRBD1	TGCAGTCTGGGACAGGGGAGCACTGAAGCTTTCTTT	CSLGQGSTEAFF
few	TRBJ1-3	TRBV2	-	TGTGCCAGCAACTCGGGGGCTGGAAACACCATATATTTT	CASNSGAGNTIYF
-	TRBJ2-1	TRBV5-1	-	TGCGCCAGCAGGGAGTCGGGAGCTGCCAACAATGAGCAGTTCTTC	CASRESGAANNEQFF
-	TRBJ2-3	TRBV20-1	TRBD2	TGCAGTGCTACAACTAGCGGGAAGACAGATACGCAGTATTTT	CSATTSGKTDTQYF
-	TRBJ1-1	TRBV12-3/TRBV12-4	-	TGTGCCAGCAGCGTTAGGCGGGACTTACAGAACACTGAAGCTTTCTTT	CASSVRRDLQNTEAFF
many	TRBJ2-5	TRBV2	TRBD2	TGTGCCAGCAGTTCCGGACTAGCGGGAGTGGAGACCCAGTACTTC	CASSSGLAGVETQYF
-	TRBJ2-5	TRBV24-1	TRBD1	TGTGCCACCAGTGATATCGACAGGGACCGGCCGCAAGAGACCCAGTACTTC	CATSDIDRDRPQETQYF
-	TRBJ1-1	TRBV7-3	TRBD1	TGTGCCAGCAGGGCACAGGGGACTGAAGCTTTCTTT	CASRAQGTEAFF
-	TRBJ1-1	TRBV19	-	TGTGCCAGTAGTATAGGGACATCGAGGGGCCGCACTGAAGCTTTCTTT	CASSIGTSRGRTEAFF
many	TRBJ1-1	TRBV20-1	-	TGCAGTGCTAGAGTCCCCCGGTCAGGAGCTTTCTTT	CSARVPRSGAFF
many	TRBJ1-1	TRBV7-8	-	TGTGCCAGCAGCCCTCGGGGGGCGCCCACTGAAGCTTTCTTT	CASSPRGAPTEAFF
many	TRBJ2-6	TRBV7-2	TRBD1	TGTGCCAGCAGTCAATACAGGGGAAGCTCTGGGGCCAACGTCCTGACTTTC	CASSQYRGSSGANVLTF
-	TRBJ2-7	TRBV6-5	-	TGTGCCAGCAGACGTGACGCTAGTGCCTACGAGCAGTACTTC	CASRRDASAYEQYF
-	TRBJ1-5	TRBV24-1	-	TGTGCCACCAGTGATTTGCGAGACAGGATAACCCCTAGCAATCAGCCCCAGCATTTT	CATSDLRDRITPSNQPQHF
-	TRBJ2-5	TRBV7-2	-	TGTGCCAGCAGTCCATCCAGGGGCCACCAAGAGACCCAGTACTTC	CASSPSRGHQETQYF
few	TRBJ2-5	TRBV9	TRBD2	TGTGCCAGCAGCCACAGGGCCCAAGCGGGGGGGAACCAAGAGACCCAGTACTTC	CASSHRAQAGGNQETQYF
many	TRBJ1-4	TRBV12-3/TRBV12-4	TRBD1	TGTGCCAGCACCCGACAGGGCTCTAATGAAAAACTGTTTTTT	CASTRQGSNEKLFF
-	TRBJ2-1	TRBV20-1	-	TGCAGTGCTAGCGGGGGCTACAATGAGCAGTTCTTC	CSASGGYNEQFF
-	TRBJ2-7	TRBV10-2	TRBD2	TGCGCCAGCAGTCTACTAGCGACCCACGAGCAGTACTTC	CASSLLATHEQYF
-	TRBJ1-2	TRBV7-9	-	TGTGCCAGCAGCCCGGACAGAGACCGCTACACCTTC	CASSPDRDRYTF